This record concerns one T cell receptor (beta chain) sequence. Its antigen has not been determined. The input lacks base qualities; no much larger clone sits a single base away. According to the study, the label for this sample's time point signals: baseline before first vaccination. Vaccinee samples were obtained from the UK trials COV001 and COV002, which included a single-blind randomized controlled phase 2/3 trial of AZD1222 (ChAdOx1 nCoV-19) in healthy adults. For TCRbeta chain sequencing, PBMC samples were collected from trial participants at day 0 and at day 28 after the second dose. The CDR3 regions of human TCRbeta chains were subjected to immunosequencing. The source study handled its data this way. TCRs in the repertoires were matched against a reference library of SARS-CoV-2-specific TCRs that had been generated with the MIRA antigen-specificity platform. Breadth was defined as the fraction of unique TCRs that were SARS-CoV-2-associated. Depth was defined as the fraction of total T cells that were SARS-CoV-2-associated. Using the MIRA data, every spike-specific TCR was mapped to the spike region that the TCR reacted to and assigned to either a CD4 or a CD8 class. Log10-transformed breadth and depth values were compared by one-way ANOVA with Sidak's multiple comparisons tests. In its TCRdb copy, this immuneACCESS table keeps in-frame sequences only and misses some clones. Where compared with another copy, unresolved V genes explain less than half of these, and the others have no known cause. That table gives V, J and clone size, and the DNA gave D and trimming. Counted in this sample were about 92,000 clones; more than 75% of them appeared once. The ten largest make up roughly 10% of the sample.

The sample comes from a study of T cell responses to AZD1222 COVID-19 vaccine (dated by TCRdb to about 2021). About the full investigation: AZD1222 recipients given second doses at about 4 weeks or at about 12 weeks were pooled, since spike-specific TCR depth and breadth were not found to differ between the two schedules. A total of just over 230 trial participants underwent TCR sequencing, of whom nearly 210 received two doses of AZD1222 and approximately 25 received two doses of the MenACWY control vaccine. Trial participants were enrolled into age subgroups of 18-55, 56-69 and 70-plus years, which contained about 150, 27 and 61 TCR-sequenced participants, respectively.

What the work shows at the level of the full study, not this receptor alone: Nearly half of unique spike-specific TCRs reportedly recognized epitopes outside regions mutated in the B.1.351 and B.1.1.7 variants. In the small 56-69-year group, the increase in depth fell short of significance, most likely because of low power. Spike-specific TCR breadth and depth rose significantly after two AZD1222 doses compared with day 0 and with MenACWY recipients. The whole spike protein was spanned by vaccine-associated CD4 TCRs, and dominant responses were seen in regions 160-218 and 743-854. Only five or six AZD1222 recipients were SARS-CoV-2 seropositive at baseline, limiting conclusions about previously exposed vaccinees. Most participants were white British and females outnumbered males, and the authors suggested that clonal diversity may have been underestimated. Because no day 14 peak-response samples were available, the repertoires could be characterized only after the peak T cell response.

This clonotype was sampled from an adult in good health. Sequencing used peripheral blood, obtained on day 0 of AZD1222 vaccination.

The DNA sequence reads TGTGCCAGCAGCCCGGGAGTAGCGGCCTACAATGAGCAGTTCTTC. Protein translation: CASSPGVAAYNEQFF. Recombination connected TRBV3-1 (or the pseudogene TRBV3-2) to TRBJ2-1; TRBD2 is a possible D gene, resting on 6 matching bases. Trimming costs V 4 bases and J 2 bases, and their ends lie 12 bases apart. CDR1 and CDR2 are read off the germline V gene (reference sequence) as LGHDT and YNNKEL. The cysteine opens and the phenylalanine closes a CDR3 of 15 amino acids. Only CDR3 DNA remains: 45 bases, in frame from the first base.